The T cell receptor beta chain described here comes from a study of T cells in women clearing cervical HPV infection. Points from the study as a whole: Repertoire richness, not evenness, was significantly elevated in CIN3+ cases versus controls. TRBV6-7 abundance was lower in cases than controls (around 0.1% versus 0.15%).

The table came from immunoSEQ multiplex PCR; TCRdb's copy has only in-frame clones and leaves some out. The table gives nearly 20,000 clones; the top ten clones make up 3.2% of it. Notes on this clone: Antigen: not known. The CDR3 end is not reached by the read, which stops 3 residues before it; the germline J gene fills it in.

The CDR3 is 14 residues long. Looked up from germline, CDR1 is LNHDA and CDR2 is SQIVND (reference sequence). Trimming took off 4 bases at V and 7 bases at J, with 11 bases between the two ends. This TCR was sampled from a woman between 18 and 70 years old with a cervical HPV16 infection that either progressed to CIN3+ or cleared (not recorded which). The sequencing sample was made of blood buffy coat. This chain uses TRBV19 with TRBJ1-6, with a tentative D call TRBD1 (5 bases). CDR3 amino acids: CASSKPRENSPLHF. The covered CDR3 bases are TGTGCCAGTAGTAAGCCCAGGGAGAATTCACCC.